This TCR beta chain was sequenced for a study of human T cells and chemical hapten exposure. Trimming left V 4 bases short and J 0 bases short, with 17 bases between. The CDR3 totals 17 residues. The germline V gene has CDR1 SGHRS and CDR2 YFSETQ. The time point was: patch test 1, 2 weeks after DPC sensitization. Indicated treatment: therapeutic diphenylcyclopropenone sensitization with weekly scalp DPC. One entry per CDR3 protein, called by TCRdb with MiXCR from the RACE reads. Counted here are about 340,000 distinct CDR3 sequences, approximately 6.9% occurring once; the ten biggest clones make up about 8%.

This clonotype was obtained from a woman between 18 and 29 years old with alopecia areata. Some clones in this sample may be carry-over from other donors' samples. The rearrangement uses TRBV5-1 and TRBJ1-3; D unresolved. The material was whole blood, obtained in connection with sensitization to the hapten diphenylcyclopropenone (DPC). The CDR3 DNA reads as TGCGCCAGCAGCCCTCGCGGCAGGTCCTTCTCTGGAAACACCATATATTTT. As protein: CASSPRGRSFSGNTIYF.